The source of this TCR beta chain is a study of T-cell reconstitution after alpha-beta-depleted transplantation in children. This clonotype came up many times. The TCRbeta library was prepared with unique molecular identifiers. Using its own MiXCR run on the PCR reads, TCRdb lists one record per CDR3 protein. The data hold 70,000 to 95,000 distinct CDR3 sequences, with 12% observed a single time. Germline CDR1 and CDR2: SGHRS and YFSETQ. The CDR3 is 13 residues long. V dropped 2 bases and J dropped 6 bases, with 12 bases sitting between them. The sequence was collected from a human donor who donated a stem cell graft to a child with inherited bone marrow failure. The chain carries TRBV5-1 and TRBJ2-7; weak D call: TRBD2 (5 bases). The source was PBMCs from the stem cell graft donor, collected from the stem cell graft. The CDR3 DNA reads as TGCGCCAGCAGCTTAGCCCGTGGAGGCGAGCAGTACTTC. Its protein product is CASSLARGGEQYF.